These T cell receptor beta chains were read from a single sample in a study of T-cell memory formation after mild COVID-19. TCRdb recomputed calls from the 5' RACE reads with MiXCR, one row per CDR3 protein. The repertoire consists of about 90,000 distinct CDR3 sequences, with more than 13% occurring once and the leading ten covering roughly two fifths. Sequenced sample: PBMCs or a T cell subset sorted from them (not recorded which). The receptors derive from a man in his late teens or twenties who had mild COVID-19 (a few samples of this study predate the infection). Cell type and time point are not known. CDR3s leave out the opening cysteine and the closing phenylalanine or tryptophan.

TRBV6-2/TRBV6-3 ASSYPEDTQY
TRBV25-1 ATFPSGAISPLH
TRBV20-1 SASNDRGRLIEQF
TRBV4-3 ASSQGTLALLHTDTQY
TRBV29-1 SVEAGTPYEQY
TRBV12-3/TRBV12-4 ASSWTGNTDTQY
TRBV18 ASTDTTEEDTGELF
TRBV7-9 ASSFGLSMSSYNSPLH
TRBV28 ASSLLRDRGRSTRPREAF
TRBV5-4 ASSFGDYGSDEQF
TRBV20-1 SARSQGDVGYT
TRBV6-6 ASGTGELF
TRBV2 ASSVLAGGLNEQF
TRBV29-1 SVEDGVQETQY
TRBV4-1 ASSQEFGQPNYGYT
TRBV7-9 ASSLGGEYEQY